Listed below are T cell receptor beta chains from one sample, sequenced in a study of CXCR3 chemokines and chemotherapy response in bladder cancer. Each CDR3 protein is one row after TCRdb ran MiXCR on the PCR reads. The sample shows about 13,000 distinct CDR3 sequences, 12% of them seen only once. This specimen was acquired from a patient whose treatment included neoadjuvant chemotherapy. The receptors were gathered from a human donor with bladder cancer that did not respond to neoadjuvant chemotherapy. CDR3s include the opening cysteine and the closing phenylalanine or tryptophan. A D gene is named only where the DNA matches it firmly. Not all rows give a size; the values are once, few, many and, for expanded clones, a class.

>NA|TRBV6-1|NA|TRBJ1-5
CASSEMSSGLVNQPQHF
TGTGCCAGCAGTGAAATGTCGAGTGGGCTCGTCAATCAGCCCCAGCATTTT
>few|TRBV24-1|TRBD1|TRBJ2-3
CATSDNQGGTDTQYF
TGTGCCACCAGTGATAATCAGGGGGGCACAGATACGCAGTATTTT
>many|TRBV6-2/TRBV6-3|NA|TRBJ1-5
CASWTPDQPQHF
TGTGCCAGCTGGACTCCTGATCAGCCCCAGCATTTT
>many|TRBV18|NA|TRBJ1-3
CASSPLLGGNTIYF
TGTGCCAGCTCACCACTCCTCGGTGGAAACACCATATATTTT
>many|TRBV24-1|NA|TRBJ2-5
CATSDFPGRAETQYF
TGTGCCACCAGTGATTTCCCCGGCAGGGCGGAGACCCAGTACTTC
>few|TRBV28|NA|TRBJ2-1
CASSTHSSSGRSYNEQFF
TGTGCCAGCAGTACCCACTCCAGTAGCGGACGCTCCTACAATGAGCAGTTCTTC
>many|TRBV12-3/TRBV12-4|NA|TRBJ2-5
CASSLVGRTQETQYF
TGTGCCAGCAGTTTAGTGGGACGGACACAAGAGACCCAGTACTTC
>few|TRBV20-1|TRBD1|TRBJ1-2
CSATRRTGGYGYTF
TGCAGTGCTACCCGAAGGACAGGGGGCTATGGCTACACCTTC
>NA|TRBV11-2|NA|TRBJ2-1
CASSSTVTPYNEQFF
TGTGCCAGCAGCTCGACTGTGACCCCCTACAATGAGCAGTTCTTC
>many|TRBV12-3/TRBV12-4|TRBD2|TRBJ2-3
CASSFGLAAGTDTQYF
TGTGCCAGCAGTTTCGGACTAGCGGCGGGGACAGATACGCAGTATTTT
>NA|TRBV12-3/TRBV12-4|NA|TRBJ1-6
CASSLGLSYNSPLHF
TGTGCCAGCAGTTTGGGTCTCTCCTATAATTCACCCCTCCACTTT
>many|TRBV6-6|NA|TRBJ2-2
CASSPLVSGELFF
TGTGCCAGCAGTCCTTTAGTATCCGGGGAGCTGTTTTTT
>medium-sized|TRBV19|TRBD1|TRBJ2-3
CASSLDRRGPSTDTQYF
TGTGCCAGCAGCCTGGACAGGAGAGGGCCTAGCACAGATACGCAGTATTTT